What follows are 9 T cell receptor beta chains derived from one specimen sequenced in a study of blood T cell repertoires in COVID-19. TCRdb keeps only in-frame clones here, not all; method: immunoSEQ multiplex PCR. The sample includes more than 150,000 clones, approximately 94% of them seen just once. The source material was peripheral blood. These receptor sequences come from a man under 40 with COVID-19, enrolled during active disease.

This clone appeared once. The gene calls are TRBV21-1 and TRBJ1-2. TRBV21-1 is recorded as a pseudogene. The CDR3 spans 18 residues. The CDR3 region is CASSTWGGSGRANYGYTF. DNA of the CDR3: TGTGCCAGCAGCACCTGGGGGGGTTCAGGGAGAGCTAACTATGGCTACACCTTC.

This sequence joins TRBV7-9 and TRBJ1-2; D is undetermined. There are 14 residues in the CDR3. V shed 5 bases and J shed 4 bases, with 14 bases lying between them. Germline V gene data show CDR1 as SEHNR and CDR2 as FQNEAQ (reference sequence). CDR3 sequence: CASSPEGRLYGYTF. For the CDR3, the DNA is TGTGCCAGCAGCCCAGAGGGCCGACTCTATGGCTACACCTTC.

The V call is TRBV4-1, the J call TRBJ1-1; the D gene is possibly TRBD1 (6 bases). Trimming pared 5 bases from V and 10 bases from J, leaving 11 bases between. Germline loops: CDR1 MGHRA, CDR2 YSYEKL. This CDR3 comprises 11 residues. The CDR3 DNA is TGCGCCAGCAGCAAACCAGGGGCAGCTTTCTTT. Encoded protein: CASSKPGAAFF.

The CDR3 DNA is TGCGCCAGCAGCTTGTATAGCGGGGCCCAAGAGACCCAGTACTTC. It encodes CASSLYSGAQETQYF. V is TRBV5-1 and J is TRBJ2-5, with 8 bases lining up with TRBD2. The CDR3 length is 15 residues. V lost 1 base, J lost 1 base, and 3 bases stayed unmatched. The germline V gene has CDR1 SGHRS and CDR2 YFSETQ.

The CDR3 here is CASSPNLAGNYNSPLHF. As DNA, the CDR3 is TGTGCCAGCTCACCCAACCTCGCAGGAAACTATAATTCACCCCTCCACTTT. The J gene is TRBJ1-6, the V gene TRBV18; D unresolved. Germline V gene sequence: CDR1 KGHSH, CDR2 LQKENI. Between the trimmed V and J ends, which lost 3 bases and 3 bases, there was a span of 15 bases. The CDR3 spans 17 residues.

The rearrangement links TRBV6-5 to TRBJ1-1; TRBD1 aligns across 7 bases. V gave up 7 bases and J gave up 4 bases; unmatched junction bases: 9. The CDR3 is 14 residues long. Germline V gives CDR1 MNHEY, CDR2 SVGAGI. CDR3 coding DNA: TGTGCCAGCACCTTAGGGGGCGCGGGCACTGAAGCTTTCTTT. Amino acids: CASTLGGAGTEAFF.

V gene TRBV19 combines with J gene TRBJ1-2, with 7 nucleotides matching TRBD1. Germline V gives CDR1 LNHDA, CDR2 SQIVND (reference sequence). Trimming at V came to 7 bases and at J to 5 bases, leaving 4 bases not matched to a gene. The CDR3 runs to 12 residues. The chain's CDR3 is CASNQQGYGYTF. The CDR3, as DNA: TGTGCCAGTAATCAACAGGGGTATGGCTACACCTTC. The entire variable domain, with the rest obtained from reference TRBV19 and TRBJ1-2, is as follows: DGGITQSPKYLFRKEGQNVTLSCEQNLNHDAMYWYRQDPGQGLRLIYYSQIVNDFQKGDIAEGYSVSREKKESFPLTVTSAQKNPTAFYLCASNQQGYGYTFGSGTRLTVV.

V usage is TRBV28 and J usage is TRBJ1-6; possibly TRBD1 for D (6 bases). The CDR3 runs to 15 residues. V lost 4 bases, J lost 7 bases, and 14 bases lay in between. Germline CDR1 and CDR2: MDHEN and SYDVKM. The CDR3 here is CASSSNRVGNSPLHF. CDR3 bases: TGTGCCAGCAGTTCCAACAGGGTAGGGAATTCACCCCTCCACTTT.

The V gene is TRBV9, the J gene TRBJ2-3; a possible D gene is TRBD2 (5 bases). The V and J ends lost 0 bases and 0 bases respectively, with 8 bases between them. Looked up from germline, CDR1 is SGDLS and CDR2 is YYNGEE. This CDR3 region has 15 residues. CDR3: CASSVAGGSTDTQYF. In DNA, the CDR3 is TGTGCCAGCAGCGTAGCAGGAGGAAGCACAGATACGCAGTATTTT. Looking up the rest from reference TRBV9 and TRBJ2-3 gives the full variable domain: DSGVTQTPKHLITATGQRVTLRCSPRSGDLSVYWYQQSLDQGLQFLIQYYNGEERAKGNILERFSAQQFPDLHSELNLSSLELGDSALYFCASSVAGGSTDTQYFGPGTRLTVL.